This TCR beta chain was recorded in a study of control samples from healthy donors and cancer patients (dated by TCRdb to the early 2020s). From a lookup of the germline V gene, CDR1 and CDR2 are SGHRS and YFSETQ. Including the terminal cysteine and phenylalanine, the CDR3 comprises 16 residues. Only the CDR3 region is kept as DNA, spanning 48 bases read in frame from base 1. V lost 5 bases and J lost 9 bases, and the count of bases not matched to a germline gene is 11. Comment on this clone: Its antigen specificity is not known. Base qualities are missing; no much larger clone stands one base away.

The library was prepared using the immunoSEQ multiplex PCR assay. TCRdb's version of the immuneACCESS table is confined to in-frame rearrangements and falls short of the full clone set. An unresolved V gene accounts for under half of the shortfall where checked; the remainder is of unknown origin. In all, the sample holds roughly 370,000 clones, and 80% to 95% of those were seen once. The ten largest make up around 6.8% of the sample. The chain couples TRBV5-1 to TRBJ2-7; TRBD2 fits 16 bases in the junction. The sequencing input was PBMCs. The receptor was isolated from a man aged 35-49 years with head and neck cancer. The CDR3 here reads CASSSSAGTSGRGQYF. The bases read TGCGCCAGCAGTTCATCCGCCGGGACTAGCGGGAGGGGGCAGTACTTC.